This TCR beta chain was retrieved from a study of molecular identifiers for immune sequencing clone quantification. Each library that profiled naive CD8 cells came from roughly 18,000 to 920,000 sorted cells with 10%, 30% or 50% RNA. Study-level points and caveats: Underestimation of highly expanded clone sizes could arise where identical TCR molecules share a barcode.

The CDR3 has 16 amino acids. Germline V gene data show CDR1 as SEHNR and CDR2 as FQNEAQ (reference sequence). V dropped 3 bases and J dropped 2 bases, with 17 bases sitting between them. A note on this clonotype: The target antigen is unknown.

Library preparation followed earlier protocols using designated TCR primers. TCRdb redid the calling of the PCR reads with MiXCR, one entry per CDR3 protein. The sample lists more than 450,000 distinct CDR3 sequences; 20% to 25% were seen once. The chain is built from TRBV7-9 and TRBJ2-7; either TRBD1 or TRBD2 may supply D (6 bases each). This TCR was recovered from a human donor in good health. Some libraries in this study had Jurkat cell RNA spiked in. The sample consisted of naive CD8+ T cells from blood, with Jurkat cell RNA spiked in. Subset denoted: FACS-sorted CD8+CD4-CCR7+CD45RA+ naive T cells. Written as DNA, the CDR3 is TGTGCCAGCAGCTTGGGGGGCGGACCCCCGGCCTACGAGCAGTACTTC. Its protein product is CASSLGGGPPAYEQYF.